This T cell receptor beta chain was captured in a study of a mutant IDH1 vaccine in newly diagnosed glioma (dated by TCRdb to the early 2020s). In the study overall: Vaccination began 4-6 weeks after radiotherapy alone, or alongside temozolomide cycles in the chemotherapy-containing groups. Of the roughly 32 treated patients, 62.5% were male and about 40% were female, and a mean age of roughly 40 years was recorded. Before enrollment, patients had received standard therapy of radiotherapy alone, temozolomide alone, or radiochemotherapy with temozolomide; most received the combination. The week-35 safety follow-up was designated visit V12, and the week-47 end of study was designated visit V13. Peripheral blood was collected at six visits: V03 (baseline), V05, V07, V10, V12 and V13. For exploratory analyses, about 25 treated patients had longitudinal TCRB deep sequencing done wherever samples were available. Results and caveats for the whole study, not just this receptor: Across multiple MHC alleles, vaccine-induced immune responses were seen in more than 90% of patients. The authors noted that analyses of patient blood samples could not be reproduced because of sample limitations. No apparent relationship was observed between pseudoprogression and alterations in the top peripheral T cell clonotypes detected by TCRB sequencing. Availability determined which PBMC samples were chosen for TCRB deep sequencing.

Explained via the paper, the time point label denotes: week 47, end of study. Every vaccine dose consisted of 300 ug of a 20-mer mutant IDH1 peptide in Montanide, administered subcutaneously together with topical imiquimod. Eight vaccinations were administered to patients in weeks 1, 3, 5, 7, 11, 15, 19 and 23, corresponding to visits V03 through V10. Donors had newly diagnosed WHO grade 3 or 4 IDH1-mutant astrocytomas with loss of nuclear ATRX. The samples were drawn from NOA16, a multicentre, single-arm, open-label phase I trial in Germany that tested a mutant IDH1 peptide vaccine in humans for the first time. Genomic DNA for TCRB sequencing was isolated from EDTA blood with the DNeasy Blood and Tissue Kit. The V and J ends are trimmed by 1 base and 1 base, leaving 10 bases between them. As encoded in the germline V gene, CDR1 is LGHNA while CDR2 is YSLEER. Counted from cysteine to phenylalanine, this CDR3 has 15 amino acids. Only CDR3 DNA is held: 45 bases, read in frame from base 1.

In the case of this clone: The target of this receptor is not known. No qualities accompany the bases; no much larger clone lies one base away.

The method behind the library was the immunoSEQ multiplex PCR assay. Following the manufacturer's protocol, the hsTCRB Kit was used to amplify rearranged TCR beta chain sequences. An Illumina MiSeq was used to sequence the TCRB libraries. In the original analysis: The kit vendor's proprietary platform handled demultiplexing, trimming and gene mapping. TCRdb's version of the immuneACCESS table is confined to in-frame rearrangements and falls short of the full clone set. An unresolved V gene accounts for under half of the shortfall where checked; the remainder is of unknown origin. The V and J calls and the clone size are those of that table, but D and trimming were determined from the DNA. The sample includes about 34,000 clones, with about 86% observed a single time. The ten top clones hold around 11% of the sample.

This sequence was found in a woman aged 25 to 39 with glioma. The sequences come from PBMCs, collected from a glioma patient whose treatment included an IDH1 peptide vaccine. The chain employs TRBV4-3 and TRBJ1-1; the D gene identity is not certain. The sequenced DNA is TGCGCCAGCAGCCAAGGGATAGGAGGGAACACTGAAGCTTTCTTT. The translation is CASSQGIGGNTEAFF.